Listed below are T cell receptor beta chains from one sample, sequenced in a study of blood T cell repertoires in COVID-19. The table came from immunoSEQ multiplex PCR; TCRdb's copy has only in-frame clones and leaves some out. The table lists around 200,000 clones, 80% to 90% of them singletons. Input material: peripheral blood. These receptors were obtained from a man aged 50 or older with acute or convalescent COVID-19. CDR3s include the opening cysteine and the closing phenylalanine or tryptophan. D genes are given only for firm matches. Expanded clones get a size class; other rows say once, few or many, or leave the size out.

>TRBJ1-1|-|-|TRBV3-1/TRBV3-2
CASSQGPVWNTEAFF
TGTGCCAGCAGCCAAGGTCCAGTCTGGAACACTGAAGCTTTCTTT
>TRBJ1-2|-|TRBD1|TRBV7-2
CASSLRGQQGAGNGYTF
TGTGCCAGCAGCTTGCGGGGTCAACAGGGGGCAGGAAATGGCTACACCTTC
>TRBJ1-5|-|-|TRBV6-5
CASRTGFYSNQPQHF
TGTGCCAGCAGGACGGGTTTTTATAGCAATCAGCCCCAGCATTTT
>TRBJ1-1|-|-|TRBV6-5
CASSWAFEAFF
TGTGCCAGCAGCTGGGCCTTTGAAGCTTTCTTT
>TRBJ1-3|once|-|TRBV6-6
CASTSPSSGNTIYF
TGTGCCAGCACGAGCCCCTCTTCTGGAAACACCATATATTTT
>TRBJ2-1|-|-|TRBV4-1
CASSQEGGSEQFF
TGCGCCAGCAGCCAAGAGGGGGGTAGTGAGCAGTTCTTC
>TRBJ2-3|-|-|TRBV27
CASSFKPPGTYSTDTQYF
TGTGCCAGCAGTTTTAAACCTCCCGGGACATATAGCACAGATACGCAGTATTTT
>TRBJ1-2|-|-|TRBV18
CASSPDRIPNYGYTF
TGTGCCAGCTCACCGGACAGAATACCTAACTATGGCTACACCTTC
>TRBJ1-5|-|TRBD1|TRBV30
CAYQTGGNQPQHF
TGTGCCTACCAGACAGGGGGCAATCAGCCCCAGCATTTT
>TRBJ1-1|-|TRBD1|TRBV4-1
CASSIQGAMTEAFF
TGCGCCAGCAGCATTCAGGGGGCTATGACTGAAGCTTTCTTT
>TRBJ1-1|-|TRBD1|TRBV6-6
CASRSSPGQSNTEAFF
TGTGCCAGCAGGTCTTCTCCGGGACAGTCGAACACTGAAGCTTTCTTT
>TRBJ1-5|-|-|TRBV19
CASTQRRNSNQPQHF
TGTGCCAGTACTCAGAGGAGAAATAGCAATCAGCCCCAGCATTTT
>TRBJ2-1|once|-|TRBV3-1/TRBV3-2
CASSQDEGLPGDEQFF
TGTGCCAGCAGCCAAGACGAGGGCCTCCCGGGGGATGAGCAGTTCTTC
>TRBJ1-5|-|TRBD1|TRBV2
CASSGQGSQPQHF
TGTGCCAGCAGTGGACAGGGGAGTCAGCCCCAGCATTTT
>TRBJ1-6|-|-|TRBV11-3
CASSFGRSSPLHF
TGTGCCAGCAGCTTTGGCAGGTCCTCACCCCTCCACTTT
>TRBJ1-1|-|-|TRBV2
CASSGQGMNTEAFF
TGTGCCAGCAGTGGTCAGGGGATGAACACTGAAGCTTTCTTT
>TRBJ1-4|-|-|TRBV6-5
CASSLDTATNEKLFF
TGTGCCAGCAGCCTCGACACTGCAACTAATGAAAAACTGTTTTTT
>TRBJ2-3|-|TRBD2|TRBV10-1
CASSGSGGRKDTQYF
TGCGCCAGCAGTGGTAGCGGGGGGAGGAAAGATACGCAGTATTTT
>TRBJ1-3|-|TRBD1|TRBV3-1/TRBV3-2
CASTKQGTGNTIYF
TGTGCCAGCACCAAACAGGGGACTGGAAACACCATATATTTT
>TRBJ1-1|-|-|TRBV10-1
CASSVAGNTEAFF
TGCGCCAGCAGTGTAGCTGGGAACACTGAAGCTTTCTTT
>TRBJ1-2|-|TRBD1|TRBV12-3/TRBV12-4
CASSQNRGGYTF
TGTGCCAGCAGTCAGAACAGGGGAGGCTACACCTTC
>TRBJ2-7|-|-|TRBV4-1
CASSQANKGEFSYEQYF
TGCGCCAGCAGCCAAGCTAACAAGGGAGAGTTTTCCTACGAGCAGTACTTC
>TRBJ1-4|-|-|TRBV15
CATSVPGHLATNEKLFF
TGTGCCACCAGCGTACCGGGACACCTTGCAACTAATGAAAAACTGTTTTTT
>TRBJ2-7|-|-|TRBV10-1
CATSPGVEQYF
TGCGCCACTTCCCCGGGGGTCGAGCAGTACTTC
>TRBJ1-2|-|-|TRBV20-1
CSALAGIGYTF
TGCAGTGCCCTCGCGGGGATTGGCTACACCTTC